This T cell receptor beta chain comes out of a study of cytomegalovirus exposure and HLA in healthy donors. Study-wide points: Testing in vitro showed a few CMV-associated chains specific for CMV antigens.

13 Jbeta primers and 60 Vbeta primers were used for the PCR. Here immunoSEQ multiplex PCR was the method, and the copy in TCRdb shows in-frame clones only, minus some. The data contain 130,000 or so clones, approximately 84% of them singletons. Notes on this clone: Its specificity is not known.

This CDR3 contains 20 residues. V was clipped by 5 bases and J by 0 bases; unmatched bases: 20. Looked up from germline, CDR1 is KGHSH and CDR2 is LQKENI. This chain uses TRBV18 with TRBJ2-7; 9 nucleotides agree with TRBD2. Source material: PBMCs. This sequence originates from a woman aged 40 to 50 in good health and CMV-seronegative. The CDR3 nucleotides read TGTGCCAGCTCATTTACGAAGGGGAGCTGGGCGGGAGGGAGCTCCTACGAGCAGTACTTC. It yields the protein CASSFTKGSWAGGSSYEQYF.